A single sample gave rise to the 17 T cell receptor beta chains below, sequenced in a study of blood T cell repertoires in COVID-19. Clones were read by immunoSEQ multiplex PCR, and TCRdb kept only the in-frame ones, dropping some. The sample gives a few hundred thousand clones, roughly 85% of which show up once; 2.2% is in the top ten. Material for sequencing was PBMCs or T cells enriched from blood (not recorded which). All receptors come from a man younger than 45 who had recovered from COVID-19.

J is TRBJ2-1 and V is TRBV10-3; 8 bases map to TRBD1. V lost 7 bases and J lost 16; bases outside the gene matches: 12. Germline CDR1 is ENHRY and CDR2 is SYGVKD. The CDR3 totals 12 residues. This CDR3 is CAITAPGQGPFF. The CDR3, as DNA: TGTGCCATCACCGCTCCTGGACAGGGCCCTTTCTTC.

For the CDR3, the DNA is TGCGCCAGCAGCCAAGATATAGGACTAGCGAATGAGCAGTTCTTC. Residues: CASSQDIGLANEQFF. The chain employs TRBV4-1 and TRBJ2-1; the match to TRBD2 covers 9 bases. Germline V lookup: CDR1 MGHRA, CDR2 YSYEKL. After removal of 0 bases from V and 7 bases from J, the junction contained 4 bases not matched to a gene. The CDR3 runs to 15 residues.

J is TRBJ2-5 and V is TRBV30; perhaps TRBD1 as D (6 bases). Germline CDR1 reads GTSNPN; CDR2 reads SVGIG (reference sequence). The CDR3 extends over 14 amino acids. Trimming took off 0 bases at V and 5 bases at J, with 13 bases between the two ends. CDR3 DNA sequence: TGTGCCTGGAGTGTTGCAGGGGCCCGTGAGACCCAGTACTTC. Translation gives CAWSVAGARETQYF.

V is TRBV18 and J is TRBJ2-6; D perhaps matches TRBD2 (6 bases). The germline V gene encodes CDR1 KGHSH and CDR2 LQKENI. CDR3 length: 16 amino acids. With 1 base removed from V and 4 bases from J, the gap between germline ends came to 11 bases. CDR3 region: CASSPLRGTGANVLTF. The CDR3 DNA is TGTGCCAGCTCACCACTCCGGGGGACCGGGGCCAACGTCCTGACTTTC.

The chain links TRBV19 to TRBJ2-5; TRBD2 agrees at 11 bases. The CDR3 loop spans 17 amino acids. With 3 bases clipped from V and 2 bases from J, the junction kept 8 bases outside the gene matches. Germline V gene lookup returns CDR1 LNHDA and CDR2 SQIVND (reference sequence). The CDR3 sequence is CASSISHTSGGQETQYF. The CDR3 DNA reads TGTGCCAGTAGTATCTCCCACACTAGCGGGGGTCAAGAGACCCAGTACTTC.

The rearrangement links TRBV14 to TRBJ2-7, with 8 bases lining up with TRBD1. The CDR3 is 14 amino acids. Germline assignment: CDR1 SGHDN and CDR2 FVKESK. V was pared by 8 bases and J by 2 bases, with 8 bases of the junction left unmatched. CDR3 region: CASASGTGAYEQYF. The CDR3, as DNA: TGTGCCAGCGCCTCCGGGACAGGCGCCTACGAGCAGTACTTC.

This clone is deemed medium-sized. The genes are TRBV10-3 and TRBJ1-1, with D possibly matching TRBD1 (6 bases). Germline CDR1 ENHRY, CDR2 SYGVKD. Deletions cut 3 bases from V and 0 bases from J, with 11 bases between. This CDR3 region has 15 residues. For the CDR3, the DNA is TGTGCCATCAGTGACCAGGGGACGATGAACACTGAAGCTTTCTTT. It translates to CAISDQGTMNTEAFF.

This chain uses TRBV7-8 with TRBJ1-1; a possible D gene is TRBD1 (6 bases). The CDR3 sequence is 15 residues long. The V gene's germline CDR1 is SGHVS and CDR2 FQNEAQ. V was cut by 0 bases and J by 4 bases, with 12 bases left in between. The CDR3 region has the DNA TGTGCCAGCAGCTTAGCCGCTCAGGGGCCCACTGAAGCTTTCTTT. Amino acid sequence: CASSLAAQGPTEAFF.

This clone was recorded only once. V is TRBV3-1 (or the pseudogene TRBV3-2) and J is TRBJ1-3; D is unresolved. CDR1 is LGHDT, CDR2 YNNKEL, per germline (reference sequence). This CDR3 spans 13 amino acids. The V and J ends lost 3 bases and 3 bases respectively, with 6 bases between them. CDR3 nucleotide sequence: TGTGCCAGCAGCCACGGTCGTGGAAACACCATATATTTT. Amino acids: CASSHGRGNTIYF.

The chain combines TRBV27 with TRBJ2-2, with 13 bases that match TRBD2. This CDR3 has 16 residues. Germline CDR1 MNHEY, CDR2 SMNVEV (reference sequence). The J segment lost 8 bases and the V segment lost 4 bases, leaving 7 bases of the junction unmatched. The CDR3 loop reads CASSSLGLAGAGELFF. Written as DNA, the CDR3 is TGTGCCAGCAGTTCGCTAGGACTAGCGGGGGCGGGGGAGCTGTTTTTT.

This clone was picked up one time. The chain has TRBV7-2 and TRBJ1-3; 8 positions match TRBD1. The CDR3 covers 17 residues. The J segment lost 3 bases and the V segment lost 1 base, leaving 8 bases of the junction unmatched. CDR1 is SGHTA, CDR2 FQGNSA, per germline. Here the CDR3 DNA reads TGTGCCAGCAGCTTAGGAGTGTCAGGGGGCAGTGGAAACACCATATATTTT. Residues: CASSLGVSGGSGNTIYF.

The CDR3: CASSPRRGNYGYTF. CDR3 sequence (DNA): TGTGCCAGTAGTCCCCGAAGGGGTAACTATGGCTACACCTTC. The genes are TRBV19 and TRBJ1-2; the D gene is possibly TRBD1 (5 bases). The V gene lost 5 bases and the J gene lost 1 base, with 11 bases spanning the gap. CDR1 LNHDA and CDR2 SQIVND come from the germline V gene (reference sequence). CDR3 length: 14 amino acids.

The chain carries TRBV12-5 and TRBJ1-1; tentatively, D is TRBD1 (5 bases). V lost 0 bases to trimming and J lost 2 bases, with 10 bases between them. Germline loops: CDR1 LGHNT, CDR2 FRNRAP. The CDR3 consists of 15 residues. In nucleotides, the CDR3 is TGTGCTAGTGGTTTGGTACTGACAGCAAACACTGAAGCTTTCTTT. It yields the protein CASGLVLTANTEAFF. Drawing the rest from reference TRBV12-5 and TRBJ1-1, the complete variable domain is DARVTQTPRHKVTEMGQEVTMRCQPILGHNTVFWYRQTMMQGLELLAYFRNRAPLDDSGMPKDRFSAEMPDATLATLKIQPSEPRDSAVYFCASGLVLTANTEAFFGQGTRLTVV.

The V gene is TRBV12-3 or TRBV12-4, the J gene TRBJ2-1; weak D call: TRBD2 (5 bases). The CDR3 extends over 13 amino acids. The V and J ends lost 3 bases and 6 bases respectively, with 9 bases between them. This CDR3 reads CASSLIGVNEQFF. CDR3 in DNA: TGTGCCAGCAGTTTGATCGGGGTCAATGAGCAGTTCTTC.

The sample holds one count of this clone. The rearrangement joins TRBV2 to TRBJ1-1; D possibly corresponds to TRBD1 (5 bases). CDR3 length: 15 residues. V lost 3 bases, J lost 1 base, and 12 bases lay in between. CDR1 and CDR2 from the germline V gene are SNHLY and FYNNEI. Here the CDR3 DNA reads TGTGCCAGCAGTGAGGTTGGGGGGACGAACACTGAAGCTTTCTTT. Translation gives CASSEVGGTNTEAFF.

The sample holds one count of this clone. The V gene is TRBV27, the J gene TRBJ1-2; D unresolved. The CDR3 sequence is 19 residues long. Germline CDR1 is MNHEY and CDR2 is SMNVEV (reference sequence). V lost 0 bases and J 6 bases, leaving 26 bases between the germline ends. The CDR3 coding sequence is TGTGCCAGCAGTTTATCCCGAACCTGGAGGTTAGGGAATTCGGATGGCTACACCTTC. Translation gives CASSLSRTWRLGNSDGYTF.

The chain couples TRBV15 to TRBJ2-5, with unresolved D. The V and J ends lost 0 bases and 1 base respectively, with 6 bases between them. The CDR3 loop spans 14 amino acids. The germline gives CDR1 LNHNV, CDR2 YYDKDF (reference sequence). For the CDR3, the DNA is TGTGCCACCAGCAGAGATGGCCTCCAAGAGACCCAGTACTTC. It codes for CATSRDGLQETQYF.